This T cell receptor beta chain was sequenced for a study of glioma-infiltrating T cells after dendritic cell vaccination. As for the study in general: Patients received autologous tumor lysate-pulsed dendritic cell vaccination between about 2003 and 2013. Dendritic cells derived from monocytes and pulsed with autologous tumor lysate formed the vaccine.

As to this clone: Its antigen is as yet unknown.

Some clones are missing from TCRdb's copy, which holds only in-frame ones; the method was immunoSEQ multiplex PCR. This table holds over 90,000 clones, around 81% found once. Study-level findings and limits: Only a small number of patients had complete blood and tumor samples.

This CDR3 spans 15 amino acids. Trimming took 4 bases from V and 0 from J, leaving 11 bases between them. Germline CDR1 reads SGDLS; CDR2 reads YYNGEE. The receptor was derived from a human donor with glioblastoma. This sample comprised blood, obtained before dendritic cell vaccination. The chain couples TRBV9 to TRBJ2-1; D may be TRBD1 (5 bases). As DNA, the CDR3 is TGTGCCAGCAGCTTTGACAGCAACTCCTACAATGAGCAGTTCTTC. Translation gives CASSFDSNSYNEQFF.